A single sample is the source of the 13 T cell receptor beta chains below, sequenced in a study of blood T cell repertoires in COVID-19. TCRdb's copy holds only in-frame clones and misses some; the assay was immunoSEQ multiplex PCR. The table records over 70,000 clones, around nine tenths of them present only once. The sequenced material came from peripheral blood. The receptor source for this set is a man at least 80 years old with acute or convalescent COVID-19.

This clone was recorded only once. The chain recombines TRBV21-1 with TRBJ1-1; TRBD1 is taken as the D call from the table, unchecked against the DNA. TRBV21-1 is a pseudogene locus. This CDR3 is built from 14 residues. CDR3 sequence reads: CASRDRGQGTEAFF. As DNA, the CDR3 is TGTGCCAGCAGAGACAGGGGGCAAGGCACTGAAGCTTTCTTT.

This sequence joins TRBV9 and TRBJ1-2; TRBD1 is a possible D gene (5 bases). Trimming removed 4 bases at V and 4 bases at J, with 26 bases between. The germline V gene encodes CDR1 SGDLS and CDR2 YYNGEE. CDR3 length equals 18 residues. Here the CDR3 reads CASSTRSGAPLSVYGYTF. In nucleotides, the CDR3 is TGTGCCAGCAGCACCCGAAGCGGGGCACCTCTGTCCGTCTATGGCTACACCTTC.

This rearrangement joins TRBV7-9 to TRBJ2-5; 14 bases map to TRBD2. CDR3 size: 19 residues. Germline CDR1 and CDR2: SEHNR and FQNEAQ (reference sequence). V trimming: 5 bases; J trimming: 2 bases; junction bases outside the gene matches: 13. DNA of the CDR3: TGTGCCAGCAGCGCCGGACTAGCGGGAGGCCCGGGGGAACAAGAGACCCAGTACTTC. Translated: CASSAGLAGGPGEQETQYF. Full variable domain (remainder filled in from reference TRBV7-9 and TRBJ2-5): DTGVSQNPRHKITKRGQNVTFRCDPISEHNRLYWYRQTLGQGPEFLTYFQNEAQLEKSRLLSDRFSAERPKGSFSTLEIQRTEQGDSAMYLCASSAGLAGGPGEQETQYFGPGTRLLVL.

The V and J genes are TRBV5-4 and TRBJ1-1; possibly TRBD1 for D (5 bases). Trimming removed 2 bases from V and 3 bases from J, with 17 bases in between. The CDR3 covers 16 residues. Germline lookup yields CDR1 SGHNT and CDR2 YYREEE (reference sequence). CDR3 coding DNA: TGTGCCAGCAGCTTTTGGCCGGGGGTCGGAGACACTGAAGCTTTCTTT. Amino acids: CASSFWPGVGDTEAFF. Supplemented by reference TRBV5-4 and TRBJ1-1, the full variable domain reads ETGVTQSPTHLIKTRGQQVTLRCSSQSGHNTVSWYQQALGQGPQFIFQYYREEENGRGNFPPRFSGLQFPNYSSELNVNALELDDSALYLCASSFWPGVGDTEAFFGQGTRLTVV.

A remark on this clone: One end of the junction varies from germline; a read error may be responsible. CDR3 in DNA: TGTGCCAGCAGCCCATCAACAGGTACGCAGTATTTT. Residues: CASSPSTGTQYF. The V call is TRBV7-9, the J call TRBJ2-3; TRBD1 is a possible D gene (5 bases). CDR1 and CDR2 from the germline V gene are SEHNR and FQNEAQ (reference sequence). CDR3 length: 12 residues. Looking up the rest from reference TRBV7-9 and TRBJ2-3 gives the full variable domain: DTGVSQNPRHKITKRGQNVTFRCDPISEHNRLYWYRQTLGQGPEFLTYFQNEAQLEKSRLLSDRFSAERPKGSFSTLEIQRTEQGDSAMYLCASSPSTGTQYFGPGTRLTVL.

The chain is built from TRBV28 and TRBJ1-1; D possibly corresponds to TRBD1 (5 bases). CDR3 length: 14 residues. V lost 6 bases to trimming and J lost 2 bases, with 13 bases between them. Looked up from germline, CDR1 is MDHEN and CDR2 is SYDVKM. The CDR3 DNA follows: TGTGCCAGCAGGGGGGGTACAGGAAACACTGAAGCTTTCTTT. This gives the protein CASRGGTGNTEAFF.

This rearrangement joins TRBV7-3 to TRBJ1-2, with a possible D match to TRBD1 (6 bases). This CDR3 region has 17 residues. Trimming left V 2 bases short and J 2 bases short, with 18 bases between. Germline CDR1 SGHTA, CDR2 FQGTGA. The CDR3 DNA sequence: TGTGCCAGCAGCTTAGTCGATAGGACAGATTCAAACTATGGCTACACCTTC. Translated, it gives CASSLVDRTDSNYGYTF.

The rearrangement uses TRBV5-4 and TRBJ1-2, with 9 bases aligning to TRBD1. This CDR3 contains 16 residues. Germline CDR1 is SGHNT and CDR2 is YYREEE (reference sequence). Trimming took 4 bases from V and 4 from J; bases not matched to a gene: 11. CDR3 nucleotides: TGTGCCAGCAGCCTAGACCACAGGGGGCAGATCTATGGCTACACCTTC. It encodes CASSLDHRGQIYGYTF.

About this clone itself: This sample includes further DNA sequences coding for the same CDR3. V gene TRBV11-2 combines with J gene TRBJ1-5; D is uncertain. Germline lookup yields CDR1 SGHAT and CDR2 FQNNGV. The CDR3 is 14 amino acids. V gave up 2 bases and J gave up 0 bases, with 5 bases separating them. CDR3 in amino acids: CASSLSDSNQPQHF. The DNA of the CDR3 is TGTGCCAGCAGCTTAAGCGATAGCAATCAGCCCCAGCATTTT.

The CDR3 reads CASSGGREQFF. For the CDR3, the DNA is TGTGCCAGCAGTGGGGGGAGGGAGCAGTTCTTC. This sequence joins TRBV2 and TRBJ2-1; a possible D gene is TRBD2 (6 bases). CDR1 is SNHLY, CDR2 FYNNEI, per germline. Trimming removed 4 bases at V and 10 bases at J, with 8 bases between. This CDR3 has 11 amino acids.

This rearrangement joins TRBV4-2 to TRBJ2-1, with D perhaps TRBD1 (6 bases). The CDR3 is 15 residues long. Per germline, CDR1 LGHNA and CDR2 YNFKEQ. V was shortened by 0 bases and J by 7 bases, with 13 bases between the two germline ends. This CDR3 reads CASSQEGGSGNEQFF. The CDR3 coding sequence is TGTGCCAGCAGCCAAGAAGGGGGTTCCGGGAATGAGCAGTTCTTC.

The chain is built from TRBV27 and TRBJ2-1; a possible D gene is TRBD2 (5 bases). Germline values: CDR1 MNHEY, CDR2 SMNVEV (reference sequence). CDR3 size: 16 residues. Between the trimmed V and J ends, which lost 8 bases and 2 bases, there was a span of 19 bases. CDR3 coding DNA: TGTGCCAGCGTTCTCCACCGGGATTCCCCCTACAATGAGCAGTTCTTC. This codes for CASVLHRDSPYNEQFF.

The rearrangement uses TRBV18 and TRBJ1-2, with TRBD1 matching over 8 bases. The germline V gene encodes CDR1 KGHSH and CDR2 LQKENI. J lost 0 bases, V lost 3 bases, and 6 bases had no gene match. This CDR3 comprises 16 residues. The CDR3 DNA is TGTGCCAGCTCACCGGACAGGGCCCCCACTAACTATGGCTACACCTTC. This codes for CASSPDRAPTNYGYTF.